Following are 3 T cell receptor beta chains from one sample sequenced in a study of blood T cell repertoires in COVID-19. TCRdb's table, derived via immunoSEQ multiplex PCR, lists solely in-frame clones and lacks some. Of 250,000 to 350,000 clones listed, nearly 90% were seen once; the top ten hold less than 6%. What was sequenced was PBMCs or T cells enriched from blood (not recorded which). These receptors all stem from a woman in her twenties or thirties who had recovered from COVID-19.

Concerning this clone itself: This same CDR3 is encoded by further DNA sequences in the sample. V usage is TRBV4-1 and J usage is TRBJ1-2, with TRBD1 identical over 9 bases. From germline, CDR1 is MGHRA and CDR2 YSYEKL. V gave up 0 bases and J gave up 1 base; unmatched junction bases: 0. The CDR3 is made up of 15 amino acids. The CDR3, as DNA: TGCGCCAGCAGCCAAGAGGACAGGGGTAACTATGGCTACACCTTC. This gives the protein CASSQEDRGNYGYTF.

The chain joins TRBV29-1 to TRBJ1-4; D uncertain. In germline, CDR1 is SQVTM, CDR2 ANQGSEA. Trimming removed 1 base at V and 7 bases at J, with 16 bases between. CDR3 size: 15 residues. CDR3 sequence (DNA): TGCAGCGTTGAAGTTTCCCTTGGGCGGGGTGAAAAACTGTTTTTT. Its protein is CSVEVSLGRGEKLFF.

The J gene is TRBJ1-2, the V gene TRBV19; the D gene is possibly TRBD1 (6 bases). Germline V CDR1 and CDR2: LNHDA, SQIVND (reference sequence). V shed 7 bases and J shed 6 bases, with 18 bases lying between them. CDR3 length: 14 amino acids. CDR3: CASTRMGAIDGYTF. CDR3 bases: TGTGCCAGTACTCGAATGGGGGCAATCGATGGCTACACCTTC. The variable domain in full, with the rest retrieved from reference TRBV19 and TRBJ1-2, is DGGITQSPKYLFRKEGQNVTLSCEQNLNHDAMYWYRQDPGQGLRLIYYSQIVNDFQKGDIAEGYSVSREKKESFPLTVTSAQKNPTAFYLCASTRMGAIDGYTFGSGTRLTVV.